This T cell receptor beta chain was captured by sequencing in a study of cytomegalovirus exposure and HLA in healthy donors. CDR1 and CDR2 (germline): KGHSH, LQKENI. The length of the CDR3 is 15 residues. Trimming at V came to 2 bases and at J to 5 bases, leaving 8 bases not matched to a gene. The PCR made use of 60 Vbeta and 13 Jbeta primers. Clones were sequenced by immunoSEQ multiplex PCR, and TCRdb holds only the in-frame ones, with some missing. Among roughly 180,000 clones, 76% were seen once, and the ten largest hold 0.65% to 0.85%. The V call is TRBV18, the J call TRBJ2-5, with 7 bases identical to TRBD2. The sequence was collected from a female donor in good health and CMV-seronegative. The sample taken for sequencing was PBMCs. CDR3 region: CASSPLRGVRETQYF. The DNA for the CDR3 is TGTGCCAGCTCACCATTACGGGGGGTTCGGGAGACCCAGTACTTC.